One sample yielded the 31 T cell receptor beta chains listed below, sequenced in a study of T cells in Graves' hyperthyroidism and ophthalmopathy. The TCR beta CDR3 regions underwent amplification using RNA transcripts as the source. The TCR CDR3 was amplified in a first-round RT-PCR using the HTBI primer set. MiXCR, run by TCRdb on the multiplex PCR reads, gives a single entry per CDR3 protein. The sample includes hundreds of thousands of distinct CDR3 sequences, about 13% of them seen just once. Specimen: blood. All receptors derive from a woman aged 18-29 years with Graves' hyperthyroidism.

This clonotype was seen a handful of times. The J gene is TRBJ1-4, the V gene TRBV15; D unclear. V dropped 0 bases and J dropped 3 bases, with 14 bases sitting between them. CDR1 and CDR2 from the germline V gene are LNHNV and YYDKDF (reference sequence). This CDR3 is 17 amino acids long. DNA of the CDR3: TGTGCCACCAGCAGAGATCTGTTGCGTCCAGCTAATGAAAAACTGTTTTTT. Translating gives CATSRDLLRPANEKLFF.

This clonotype was observed a handful of times. The chain uses TRBV6-5 and TRBJ1-5; TRBD1 matches 8 bases. Trimming at V came to 4 bases and at J to 2 bases, leaving 7 bases not matched to a gene. This CDR3 is 16 amino acids long. CDR1 and CDR2 from the germline V gene are MNHEY and SVGAGI. The CDR3: CASSSQGARGNQPQHF. CDR3 in DNA: TGTGCCAGCAGTTCTCAGGGGGCGCGGGGCAATCAGCCCCAGCATTTT.

This clonotype was seen more than once but under ten times. This chain links TRBV4-1 with TRBJ2-5; 7 bases map to TRBD2. This CDR3 region has 16 residues. Looked up from germline, CDR1 is MGHRA and CDR2 is YSYEKL. The V and J ends lost 0 bases and 5 bases, in that order; junction bases with no gene match: 9. The CDR3 nucleotides are TGCGCCAGCAGCCAAGATGCGACGGGGGAGGGGGAGACCCAGTACTTC. Translation: CASSQDATGEGETQYF.

The sample holds many counts of this clonotype. The chain couples TRBV7-2 to TRBJ1-6; possible D gene TRBD1, 5 bases. CDR1 is SGHTA, CDR2 FQGNSA, per germline. Trimming stripped 5 bases from V and 6 bases from J, with 14 bases between. CDR3 length: 15 residues. CDR3 loop: CASSPGLSVNSPLHF. CDR3 bases: TGTGCCAGCAGCCCGGGACTGAGTGTTAATTCACCCCTCCACTTT.

This clonotype occurred many times. The chain employs TRBV20-1 and TRBJ2-1, with D tentatively TRBD1 (5 bases). Between the trimmed V and J ends, which lost 5 bases and 3 bases, there was a span of 17 bases. Germline CDR1 DFQATT, CDR2 SNEGSKA (reference sequence). The CDR3 is 15 residues long. The CDR3 region has the DNA TGCAGTGCTCAAAGGACACAGGATTACTACAATGAGCAGTTCTTC. This sequence encodes CSAQRTQDYYNEQFF.

The chain combines TRBV24-1 with TRBJ1-5, with D maybe TRBD1 (5 bases). Trimming stripped 6 bases from V and 4 bases from J, with 12 bases between. There are 14 residues in the CDR3. CDR1 and CDR2 (germline): KGHDR, SFDVKD. The CDR3 reads CATSQPGRNQPQHF. The DNA for the CDR3 is TGTGCCACCAGTCAGCCAGGGAGGAATCAGCCCCAGCATTTT.

This clonotype was observed at least ten times. The genes are TRBV4-1 and TRBJ1-2; TRBD1 matches 7 bases. The V gene end was trimmed by 2 bases and the J gene end by 2 bases; junction bases not matched to a gene: 5. The CDR3 loop spans 15 amino acids. CDR1 and CDR2 (germline): MGHRA, YSYEKL. The CDR3 spells CASSQIRGRNYGYTF. The CDR3 bases are TGCGCCAGCAGCCAAATAAGGGGGCGCAACTATGGCTACACCTTC.

The table lists this clonotype with many counts. The genes are TRBV5-1 and TRBJ1-3; D not certain. This CDR3 is 14 amino acids long. Trimming left V 3 bases short and J 4 bases short, with 11 bases between. Germline assignment: CDR1 SGHRS and CDR2 YFSETQ. The DNA of the CDR3 is TGCGCCAGCAGCTCAGGCTGGGGAGGAAACACCATATATTTT. Its protein is CASSSGWGGNTIYF. Looking up the rest from reference TRBV5-1 and TRBJ1-3 gives the full variable domain: KAGVTQTPRYLIKTRGQQVTLSCSPISGHRSVSWYQQTPGQGLQFLFEYFSETQRNKGNFPGRFSGRQFSNSRSEMNVSTLELGDSALYLCASSSGWGGNTIYFGEGSWLTVV.

This clonotype was found many times. The chain employs TRBV29-1 and TRBJ2-5; D not resolved. The V gene lost 7 bases and the J gene lost 5 bases, with 14 bases spanning the gap. The CDR3 totals 12 residues. Germline V CDR1 and CDR2: SQVTM, ANQGSEA. The CDR3 DNA reads as TGCAGCGCCAATTCGATAGTCGAGACCCAGTACTTC. Translation: CSANSIVETQYF. The full variable domain, in which reference TRBV29-1 and TRBJ2-5 provide the parts outside the CDR3, is SAVISQKPSRDICQRGTSLTIQCQVDSQVTMMFWYRQQPGQSLTLIATANQGSEATYESGFVIDKFPISRPNLTFSTLTVSNMSPEDSSIYLCSANSIVETQYFGPGTRLLVL.

This clonotype has only a few counts. This rearrangement joins TRBV5-8 to TRBJ2-3; the match to TRBD2 covers 11 bases. Germline CDR1 and CDR2: SGHTS and YDEGEE. J gave up 1 base and V 4 bases, and 5 bases lay outside the gene matches. The CDR3 sequence is 16 residues long. DNA of the CDR3: TGTGCCAGCAGCGCTGGGACTAGCGGACGCACAGATACGCAGTATTTT. As protein: CASSAGTSGRTDTQYF.

Only a few counts were recorded for this clonotype. This chain links TRBV28 with TRBJ2-4; possible D gene TRBD2, 6 bases. The V gene's germline CDR1 is MDHEN and CDR2 SYDVKM. The V and J ends lost 3 bases and 1 base respectively, with 13 bases between them. The CDR3 covers 16 residues. CDR3 DNA: TGTGCCAGCAGTTTCGGAGGGTCGGGGGCCAAAAACATTCAGTACTTC. Protein product: CASSFGGSGAKNIQYF.

This clonotype was seen ten or more times. The genes are TRBV20-1 and TRBJ1-1, with unresolved D. V lost 1 base and J 7 bases, leaving 10 bases between the germline ends. Germline V lookup: CDR1 DFQATT, CDR2 SNEGSKA (reference sequence). The CDR3 contains 12 residues. This CDR3 is CSARVERIEAFF. CDR3 coding DNA: TGCAGTGCTAGAGTGGAACGAATTGAAGCTTTCTTT.

A few counts support this clonotype. The chain has TRBV4-2 and TRBJ2-7; D unresolved. The CDR3 extends over 16 amino acids. The ends were cut back, 2 bases at V and 3 bases at J, with 17 bases in the middle. The germline V gene encodes CDR1 LGHNA and CDR2 YNFKEQ. The DNA of the CDR3 is TGTGCCAGCAGCCAACAGGACCTAGTGCAATTCTACGAGCAGTACTTC. It encodes CASSQQDLVQFYEQYF.

There are many counts of this clonotype. The chain has TRBV12-3 or TRBV12-4 and TRBJ2-1; TRBD1 might be the D (6 bases). Trimming took off 8 bases at V and 9 bases at J, with 29 bases between the two ends. The CDR3 runs to 17 residues. The CDR3 DNA follows: TGTGCCAGCGCTGGCCTTGGGGACACCCCAACTGGTGCTGAGCAGTTCTTC. Its translation is CASAGLGDTPTGAEQFF.

This clonotype was seen repeatedly, ten times or more. The chain uses TRBV6-6 and TRBJ1-6; a weak D match, TRBD1 (5 bases). Trimming left V 0 bases short and J 9 bases short, with 18 bases between. The germline V gene encodes CDR1 MNHNY and CDR2 SVGAGI (reference sequence). The CDR3 has 17 residues. Here the CDR3 DNA reads TGTGCCAGCAGTTACTCTGGCAGGGCCACTCATCCTTCACCCCTCCACTTT. Residues: CASSYSGRATHPSPLHF.

This clonotype occurred many times. This chain uses TRBV10-3 with TRBJ2-7; 7 bases align to TRBD2. This CDR3 comprises 16 residues. Trimming removed 0 bases from V and 2 bases from J; junction bases left unmatched: 7. CDR1 is ENHRY and CDR2 is SYGVKD in the germline V gene. CDR3 sequence reads: CAISESDSGFTYEQYF. The CDR3 coding sequence is TGTGCCATCAGTGAGTCAGATAGCGGGTTTACCTACGAGCAGTACTTC.

Notes on this clonotype: Sequence at one end of the junction differs from germline and may be a read error. The chain employs TRBV12-3 or TRBV12-4 and TRBJ2-5; 8 bases agree with TRBD2. The CDR3 is 16 residues long. The CDR3 reads CASNLEARGVQETQYF. CDR3 bases: TGTGCCAGCAATTTAGAAGCGCGGGGGGTTCAAGAGACCCAGTACTTC.

This chain links TRBV16 with TRBJ1-1, with TRBD1 as a possible D gene (5 bases). Trimming pared 4 bases from V and 1 base from J, leaving 13 bases between. CDR1 is KGHSY and CDR2 is FQNENV in the germline V gene. The CDR3 runs 15 residues. This chain's CDR3 is CASSRLRGWNTEAFF. CDR3 bases: TGTGCCAGCAGCCGACTGAGGGGATGGAACACTGAAGCTTTCTTT.

V gene TRBV20-1 combines with J gene TRBJ1-3; the match to TRBD1 covers 7 bases. Germline V lookup: CDR1 DFQATT, CDR2 SNEGSKA (reference sequence). V lost 6 bases and J lost 3; bases outside the gene matches: 8. This CDR3 region has 14 residues. CDR3 coding DNA: TGCAGTGCCAGCACAGGGGATATTGGAAACACCATATATTTT. This sequence encodes CSASTGDIGNTIYF.

With regard to this clonotype: This clone may be a read error of a much larger clone one base away. The rearrangement links TRBV6-1 to TRBJ2-5, with a weak D call TRBD2 (6 bases). This CDR3 has 15 amino acids. Deletions cut 6 bases from V and 4 bases from J, with 18 bases between. Looked up from germline, CDR1 is MNHNS and CDR2 is SASEGT. CDR3 DNA sequence: TGTGCCAGCAGCCGCGGGGTCGGGATGGGAGAGACCCAGTACTTC. It encodes CASSRGVGMGETQYF.

This clonotype has ten or more counts. The J gene is TRBJ2-7, the V gene TRBV24-1; the match to TRBD2 covers 10 bases. CDR1 and CDR2 (germline): KGHDR, SFDVKD. This CDR3 is built from 16 residues. The ends lost 3 bases at V and 0 bases at J; junction bases unmatched: 4. This CDR3 reads CATSDAGTSDSYEQYF. The CDR3 nucleotides are TGTGCCACCAGTGATGCCGGGACTAGCGACTCCTACGAGCAGTACTTC.

In its sample, this clonotype was seen a few times. This rearrangement joins TRBV6-1 to TRBJ2-2; weak D call: TRBD1 (6 bases). V was shortened by 7 bases and J by 7 bases, with 19 bases between the two germline ends. CDR1 is MNHNS, CDR2 SASEGT, per germline. The length of the CDR3 is 15 residues. Here the CDR3 DNA reads TGTGCCAGCACTCATCAGGGGCTAACCTTCGGGGAGCTGTTTTTT. It encodes CASTHQGLTFGELFF.

Written as DNA, the CDR3 is TGTGCCAGCAGCTCATATTCGGGACAGTACTCCTACGAGCAGTACTTC. Protein: CASSSYSGQYSYEQYF. V is TRBV7-9 and J is TRBJ2-7; 7 nucleotides line up with TRBD1. Germline loops: CDR1 SEHNR, CDR2 FQNEAQ (reference sequence). Losses at the gene ends were 4 bases for V and 0 bases for J; bases not matched to a gene: 9. CDR3 size: 16 residues.

This clonotype was recorded many times. The CDR3 DNA follows: TGTGCCAGCAACGAGAACCTCGGGGAAGGGCCCCAGCATTTT. Residues: CASNENLGEGPQHF. This chain links TRBV2 with TRBJ1-5; D remains unclear. Trimming removed 7 bases at V and 9 bases at J, with 19 bases between. Germline V CDR1 and CDR2: SNHLY, FYNNEI. The CDR3 covers 14 residues.

This chain links TRBV4-3 with TRBJ2-1, with D maybe TRBD1 (5 bases). The CDR3 is made up of 17 amino acids. Trimming cost V 1 base and J 5 bases, with 18 bases left between them. Germline CDR1 LGHNA, CDR2 YSLEER. CDR3 region: CASSQALGQGNHNEQFF. The CDR3, as DNA: TGCGCCAGCAGCCAAGCTCTGGGCCAGGGTAATCACAATGAGCAGTTCTTC.

This clonotype has at least ten counts. CDR3 nucleotides: TGTGCCAGCAATAGGGGGACTGGGTCCTACGAGCAGTACTTC. It codes for CASNRGTGSYEQYF. This chain links TRBV6-1 with TRBJ2-7, with D perhaps matching TRBD1 or TRBD2 (6 bases each). The germline gives CDR1 MNHNS, CDR2 SASEGT. V was clipped by 7 bases and J by 1 base, with 14 bases between them. This CDR3 has 14 residues.

Many counts were recorded for this clonotype. V usage is TRBV7-9 and J usage is TRBJ2-5; TRBD2 matches at 8 bases. The CDR3 is 14 residues long. With 5 bases clipped from V and 7 bases from J, the junction kept 9 bases outside the gene matches. The germline CDR1 and CDR2 sequences are SEHNR and FQNEAQ (reference sequence). This CDR3 is CASSPQGREGTQYF. The CDR3 coding sequence is TGTGCCAGCAGCCCACAGGGTCGGGAGGGGACCCAGTACTTC.

This clonotype showed up many times. The chain links TRBV20-1 to TRBJ2-1; no clear D. The CDR3 runs 10 residues. The germline V gene has CDR1 DFQATT and CDR2 SNEGSKA (reference sequence). Trimming took 7 bases from V and 7 from J, leaving 8 bases between them. CDR3 in DNA: TGCAGTGGAACCAGAAATGAGCAGTTCTTC. It encodes CSGTRNEQFF.

This clonotype was counted ten times or more. V gene TRBV7-3 combines with J gene TRBJ2-3; TRBD2 aligns across 12 bases. V gave up 6 bases and J gave up 0 bases; unmatched junction bases: 7. The CDR3 extends over 17 amino acids. CDR1 and CDR2 (germline): SGHTA, FQGTGA. CDR3: CASRQTSGGDSTDTQYF. The DNA of the CDR3 is TGTGCCAGCAGGCAGACTAGCGGGGGCGATAGCACAGATACGCAGTATTTT.

This clonotype was seen ten or more times. The V and J genes are TRBV18 and TRBJ2-3; weak D call: TRBD1 (6 bases). The germline V gene encodes CDR1 KGHSH and CDR2 LQKENI. The ends were cut back, 2 bases at V and 0 bases at J, with 12 bases in the middle. The CDR3 length is 16 residues. This CDR3 reads CASSPSLQGSTDTQYF. The CDR3 nucleotides are TGTGCCAGCTCACCAAGCCTACAGGGTAGCACAGATACGCAGTATTTT.

This clonotype was observed a handful of times. The chain recombines TRBV6-1 with TRBJ2-7; 11 positions agree with TRBD2. The CDR3 totals 16 residues. Per the germline V gene, CDR1 is MNHNS and CDR2 is SASEGT. V was clipped by 6 bases and J by 7 bases; unmatched bases: 14. CDR3 in DNA: TGTGCCAGCAGCTTACCACCTAGCGGGAGGTCGGGGGAGCAGTACTTC. As protein: CASSLPPSGRSGEQYF.